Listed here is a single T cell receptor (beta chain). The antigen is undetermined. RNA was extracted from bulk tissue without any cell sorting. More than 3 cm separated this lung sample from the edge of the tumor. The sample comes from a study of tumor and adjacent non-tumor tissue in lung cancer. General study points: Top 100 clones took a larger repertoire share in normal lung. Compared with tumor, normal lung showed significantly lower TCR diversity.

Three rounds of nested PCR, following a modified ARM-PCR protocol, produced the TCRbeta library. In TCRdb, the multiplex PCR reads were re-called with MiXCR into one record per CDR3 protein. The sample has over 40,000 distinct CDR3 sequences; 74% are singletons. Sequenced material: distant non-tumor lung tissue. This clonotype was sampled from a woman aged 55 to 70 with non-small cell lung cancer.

The CDR3 bases are TGTGCCAGCAGCCCCAGCGGGGGTATGGAGGAGACCCAGTACTTC. This encodes CASSPSGGMEETQYF. The chain combines TRBV11-2 with TRBJ2-5; TRBD2 matches 8 bases. Germline V gene sequence: CDR1 SGHAT, CDR2 FQNNGV. Trimming removed 5 bases from V and 5 bases from J; junction bases left unmatched: 10. The CDR3 is 15 residues long.